This T cell receptor beta chain was recorded in a study of control samples from healthy donors and cancer patients. Trimming took 2 bases from V and 5 from J, leaving 17 bases between them. The germline V gene encodes CDR1 SGDLS and CDR2 YYNGEE. This CDR3 region has 16 residues. Produced via immunoSEQ multiplex PCR; TCRdb's table is partial and in-frame only. The sample records fewer than 110,000 clones, around 89% being singletons. This clone was found once. The V and J genes are TRBV9 and TRBJ2-1; weak D call: TRBD1 (5 bases). The clonotype originates from a man in his fifties or sixties with lung cancer. The specimen was PBMCs. CDR3 nucleotide sequence: TGTGCCAGCAGCGTCGACCAGGGCCTTCTGGACAATGAGCAGTTCTTC. Translated: CASSVDQGLLDNEQFF.